These 26 T cell receptor beta chains were sequenced from one sample in a study of blood T cell repertoires in COVID-19. Profiling relied on immunoSEQ multiplex PCR, and the TCRdb table lists in-frame clones only, not all of them. Found here are around 170,000 clones, 74% of them singletons; the top ten hold approximately 3%. Source material: peripheral blood. The source of these receptors is a woman of 80 years or more with acute or convalescent COVID-19.

The gene calls are TRBV6-5 and TRBJ1-6; D remains unclear. The CDR3 is 13 amino acids. CDR1 is MNHEY and CDR2 is SVGAGI in the germline V gene. Trimming took 6 bases from V and 10 from J, leaving 13 bases between them. The CDR3 is CASREGLGSPLHF. The CDR3 nucleotides read TGTGCCAGCAGGGAGGGTCTGGGGTCACCCCTCCACTTT.

This rearrangement joins TRBV11-3 to TRBJ2-7; 14 nucleotides line up with TRBD2. The ends lost 5 bases at V and 8 bases at J; junction bases unmatched: 5. Germline CDR1 is SGHNT and CDR2 is YENEEA. The CDR3 has 14 amino acids. CDR3 residues: CASSLGLAGAQQYF. CDR3 sequence (DNA): TGTGCCAGCAGCCTGGGACTAGCGGGAGCCCAGCAGTACTTC.

The chain joins TRBV18 to TRBJ2-2; 8 positions agree with TRBD1. Germline trimming cut 0 bases from V and 3 bases from J; bases unmatched to any gene: 3. The V gene's germline CDR1 is KGHSH and CDR2 LQKENI. The CDR3 extends over 16 amino acids. CDR3 in DNA: TGTGCCAGCTCACCACCCCGGACAGGGTACACCGGGGAGCTGTTTTTT. The encoded protein is CASSPPRTGYTGELFF.

This chain connects TRBV6-4 to TRBJ1-6; the D gene is possibly TRBD1 (6 bases). Germline CDR1 reads MRHNA; CDR2 reads SNTAGT. This CDR3 has 15 residues. The V gene lost 6 bases and the J gene lost 8 bases, with 17 bases spanning the gap. For the CDR3, the DNA is TGTGCCAGCAGCGACCAGTCAGGGGTAGATTCACCCCTCCACTTT. This gives the protein CASSDQSGVDSPLHF.

The J gene is TRBJ1-2, the V gene TRBV30; unclear D gene. V lost 3 bases, J lost 3 bases, and 14 bases lay in between. This CDR3 has 14 amino acids. Per the germline V gene, CDR1 is GTSNPN and CDR2 is SVGIG (reference sequence). The CDR3 DNA sequence: TGTGCCTGGAGGGCCCCAGGAAGATACTATGGCTACACCTTC. Translating it yields CAWRAPGRYYGYTF.

V usage is TRBV29-1 and J usage is TRBJ2-6, with D possibly TRBD1 on 5 matching bases. The CDR3 extends over 14 amino acids. The V end was cut by 3 bases, the J end by 1 base, with 7 bases between. In germline, CDR1 is SQVTM, CDR2 ANQGSEA. The DNA of the CDR3 is TGCAGCGTTGATCAGGGTTCTGGGGCCAACGTCCTGACTTTC. Its translation: CSVDQGSGANVLTF.

This clone was found once. The chain joins TRBV19 to TRBJ2-1, with D unclear. The CDR3 extends over 13 amino acids. V gave up 5 bases and J gave up 8 bases, with 13 bases separating them. CDR1 and CDR2 (germline): LNHDA, SQIVND (reference sequence). CDR3 in DNA: TGTGCCAGTAGTGGGTTCGCGGCCCATGAGCAGTTCTTC. Its translation: CASSGFAAHEQFF.

V usage is TRBV27 and J usage is TRBJ1-4, with D possibly being TRBD1 (5 bases). Germline loops: CDR1 MNHEY, CDR2 SMNVEV (reference sequence). The CDR3 extends over 15 amino acids. V shed 4 bases and J shed 7 bases, with 16 bases lying between them. CDR3 region: CASSSPRDWGEKLFF. Written as DNA, the CDR3 is TGTGCCAGCAGTTCGCCAAGGGACTGGGGTGAAAAACTGTTTTTT. Using reference TRBV27 and TRBJ1-4 for the parts outside the CDR3, the full variable domain is EAQVTQNPRYLITVTGKKLTVTCSQNMNHEYMSWYRQDPGLGLRQIYYSMNVEVTDKGDVPEGYKVSRKEKRNFPLILESPSPNQTSLYFCASSSPRDWGEKLFFGSGTQLSVL.

The rearrangement uses TRBV7-2 and TRBJ2-1; D may be TRBD2 (5 bases). Looked up from germline, CDR1 is SGHTA and CDR2 is FQGNSA. V lost 2 bases and J 5 bases, leaving 16 bases between the germline ends. CDR3 length: 16 residues. The CDR3 reads CASSLFRGMTNNEQFF. The CDR3 DNA reads TGTGCCAGCAGCTTATTTCGGGGTATGACGAACAATGAGCAGTTCTTC.

The chain couples TRBV7-9 to TRBJ1-2, with a tentative D call TRBD1 (6 bases). This CDR3 region has 16 residues. The V end was cut by 2 bases, the J end by 4 bases, with 17 bases between. CDR1 is SEHNR and CDR2 is FQNEAQ in the germline V gene (reference sequence). The CDR3 is CASSLNRDTNLYGYTF. In nucleotides, the CDR3 is TGTGCCAGCAGCTTAAACCGGGACACAAACCTCTATGGCTACACCTTC.

This clone was found a few times. The rearrangement links TRBV3-1 (or the pseudogene TRBV3-2) to TRBJ2-6; unclear D gene. V was trimmed by 1 base and J by 0 bases, leaving 4 bases between them. The CDR3 length is 15 residues. CDR1 is LGHDT, CDR2 YNNKEL, per germline (reference sequence). CDR3: CASSQGYSGANVLTF. The CDR3 DNA is TGTGCCAGCAGCCAAGGCTACTCTGGGGCCAACGTCCTGACTTTC.

This clone was observed a few times. The chain couples TRBV7-8 to TRBJ1-6; D unresolved. Germline lookup yields CDR1 SGHVS and CDR2 FQNEAQ. V shed 5 bases and J shed 7 bases, with 18 bases lying between them. The CDR3 covers 16 residues. CDR3 amino acids: CASSRMSTVVNSPLHF. In nucleotides, the CDR3 is TGTGCCAGCAGCCGGATGTCAACGGTGGTGAATTCACCCCTCCACTTT.

This clone occurred once. V and J are TRBV18 and TRBJ2-7; the D is unclear. Germline CDR1 KGHSH, CDR2 LQKENI. Between the trimmed V and J ends, which lost 3 bases and 6 bases, there was a span of 12 bases. CDR3 size: 13 residues. CDR3 region: CASSPLRSGEQYF. The CDR3 nucleotides read TGTGCCAGCTCACCCTTGAGATCGGGCGAGCAGTACTTC. The full variable domain, rest sourced from reference TRBV18 and TRBJ2-7, is NAGVMQNPRHLVRRRGQEARLRCSPMKGHSHVYWYRQLPEEGLKFMVYLQKENIIDESGMPKERFSAEFPKEGPSILRIQQVVRGDSAAYFCASSPLRSGEQYFGPGTRLTVT.

This clone was seen a handful of times. The chain couples TRBV6-2 or TRBV6-3 to TRBJ1-5, with TRBD1 as a possible D gene (5 bases). The CDR3 sequence is 14 residues long. Germline CDR1 MNHEY, CDR2 SVGEGT. V was cut by 2 bases and J by 5 bases, with 10 bases left in between. CDR3 sequence (DNA): TGTGCCAGCAGTTACGTAGGGGCGTATCAGCCCCAGCATTTT. Amino acid sequence: CASSYVGAYQPQHF.

CDR3 in amino acids: CASSVAGVVNEQFF. In DNA form, the CDR3 reads TGTGCCAGCAGCGTTGCGGGAGTTGTCAATGAGCAGTTCTTC. The chain is built from TRBV9 and TRBJ2-1; TRBD2 aligns across 7 bases. V shed 2 bases, J shed 6 bases, and the junction held 5 bases outside the gene matches. This CDR3 is 14 amino acids long. CDR1 is SGDLS, CDR2 YYNGEE, per germline.

Here the CDR3 reads CASSTMTGGYGNQPQHF. As DNA, the CDR3 is TGTGCCAGCAGCACAATGACAGGGGGCTACGGCAATCAGCCCCAGCATTTT. The chain uses TRBV2 and TRBJ1-5; 10 bases agree with TRBD1. CDR3 size: 17 residues. J gave up 2 bases and V 6 bases, and 10 bases lay outside the gene matches. Germline V gives CDR1 SNHLY, CDR2 FYNNEI.

The chain has TRBV11-2 and TRBJ1-5, with TRBD1 identical over 8 bases. The CDR3 is 14 amino acids. Germline V gene sequence: CDR1 SGHAT, CDR2 FQNNGV. The V segment lost 5 bases and the J segment 8 bases; nucleotides outside the gene matches: 8. Here the CDR3 DNA reads TGTGCCAGCAGCCTTGCAGGGGGCGCGGAGCCCCAGCATTTT. Its protein product is CASSLAGGAEPQHF.

Points on this clone: Other DNA sequences in this sample translate to the same CDR3. The genes are TRBV5-6 and TRBJ1-6, with TRBD1 matching 7 bases. The germline gives CDR1 SGHDT, CDR2 YYEEEE. Losses at the gene ends were 4 bases for V and 8 bases for J; bases not matched to a gene: 6. The length of the CDR3 is 14 residues. In DNA form, the CDR3 reads TGTGCCAGCAGCCCCGGGACAGTTGATTCACCCCTCCACTTT. Its translation is CASSPGTVDSPLHF. The variable domain in full, with the rest retrieved from reference TRBV5-6 and TRBJ1-6, is DAGVTQSPTHLIKTRGQQVTLRCSPKSGHDTVSWYQQALGQGPQFIFQYYEEEERQRGNFPDRFSGHQFPNYSSELNVNALLLGDSALYLCASSPGTVDSPLHFGNGTRLTVT.

The genes are TRBV2 and TRBJ2-1; 8 nucleotides align to TRBD2. The CDR3 runs to 14 residues. V shed 6 bases, J shed 6 bases, and the junction held 7 bases outside the gene matches. Per the germline V gene, CDR1 is SNHLY and CDR2 is FYNNEI. The CDR3 nucleotides read TGTGCCAGCAGAACGGGACTAGGGGCCAATGAGCAGTTCTTC. The encoded protein is CASRTGLGANEQFF. Complete variable domain (other parts from reference TRBV2 and TRBJ2-1): EPEVTQTPSHQVTQMGQEVILRCVPISNHLYFYWYRQILGQKVEFLVSFYNNEISEKSEIFDDQFSVERPDGSNFTLKIRSTKLEDSAMYFCASRTGLGANEQFFGPGTRLTVL.

The chain couples TRBV5-1 to TRBJ2-7, with TRBD1 as a possible D gene (5 bases). The germline gives CDR1 SGHRS, CDR2 YFSETQ. The V gene lost 0 bases and the J gene lost 9 bases, with 19 bases spanning the gap. The CDR3 is 15 residues long. CDR3 in amino acids: CASSLDRRALSGQYF. The DNA for the CDR3 is TGCGCCAGCAGCTTGGATCGCAGGGCCCTCTCGGGGCAGTACTTC.

This rearrangement joins TRBV7-2 to TRBJ1-3, with no clear D. Trimming stripped 4 bases from V and 0 bases from J, with 13 bases between. Germline CDR1 is SGHTA and CDR2 is FQGNSA. The CDR3 runs to 16 residues. CDR3 bases: TGTGCCAGCAGCTCTTACCAGGCCCCCTCTGGAAACACCATATATTTT. Translated, it gives CASSSYQAPSGNTIYF.

This clone was picked up one time. The V gene is TRBV7-6, the J gene TRBJ1-1, with unresolved D. The CDR3 covers 13 residues. V was trimmed by 0 bases and J by 5 bases, leaving 7 bases between them. Germline V gives CDR1 SGHVS, CDR2 FNYEAQ. This CDR3 is CASSLARRTEAFF. The CDR3 bases are TGTGCCAGCAGCTTAGCGCGTCGGACTGAAGCTTTCTTT.

The V gene is TRBV4-1, the J gene TRBJ1-2, with a possible D match to TRBD1 (5 bases). This CDR3 has 17 residues. Trimming took off 1 base at V and 2 bases at J, with 17 bases between the two ends. From germline, CDR1 is MGHRA and CDR2 YSYEKL. Here the CDR3 DNA reads TGCGCCAGCAGCCAAGGGGCCCTGGAGGGGCTGAACTATGGCTACACCTTC. Protein sequence: CASSQGALEGLNYGYTF.

The chain recombines TRBV29-1 with TRBJ2-7, with 9 bases fitting TRBD1. Germline V gene data show CDR1 as SQVTM and CDR2 as ANQGSEA. V trimming: 7 bases; J trimming: 5 bases; junction bases outside the gene matches: 9. This CDR3 is 13 amino acids long. The CDR3 DNA reads as TGCAGCGCGTCCGGGACAGGGCTCGACGAGCAGTACTTC. Residues: CSASGTGLDEQYF.

The chain combines TRBV6-2 or TRBV6-3 with TRBJ2-7; no firm D call. The CDR3 covers 16 residues. Trimming took off 0 bases at V and 4 bases at J, with 16 bases between the two ends. Germline V gene sequence: CDR1 MNHEY, CDR2 SVGEGT. The CDR3 DNA reads as TGTGCCAGCAGTTACTCGCCCGAAAGCCAAAGATACGAGCAGTACTTC. Protein: CASSYSPESQRYEQYF.

This clone was picked up many times. The chain joins TRBV7-8 to TRBJ1-2; D ambiguous. Deletions cut 1 base from V and 3 bases from J, with 3 bases between. This CDR3 is built from 12 residues. Germline CDR1 SGHVS, CDR2 FQNEAQ. The CDR3 loop reads CASSLGDYGYTF. CDR3 bases: TGTGCCAGCAGCTTAGGCGACTATGGCTACACCTTC.